One sample yielded the 2 T cell receptor beta chains listed below, sequenced in a study of blood T cell repertoires in COVID-19. The assay was immunoSEQ multiplex PCR, and TCRdb's table has in-frame clones only and misses some. The data contain around 250,000 clones, roughly 90% of them singletons. The sequencing sample was made of peripheral blood. Receptor source: a man aged 25 to 45 who had recovered from COVID-19.

V is TRBV12-5 and J is TRBJ1-1; possible D gene TRBD1, 5 bases. Germline V gene lookup returns CDR1 LGHNT and CDR2 FRNRAP. The CDR3 contains 14 residues. V dropped 2 bases and J dropped 4 bases, with 11 bases sitting between them. This CDR3 is CASGLNAGFTEAFF. CDR3 DNA sequence: TGTGCTAGTGGTTTGAATGCAGGGTTCACTGAAGCTTTCTTT.

This clone was detected once. The chain recombines TRBV13 with TRBJ1-6, with a possible D match to TRBD1 (6 bases). In germline, CDR1 is PRHDT, CDR2 FYEKMQ (reference sequence). V gave up 0 bases and J gave up 2 bases, with 8 bases separating them. The CDR3 is 16 amino acids. The CDR3 nucleotides read TGTGCCAGCAGCTTAGGGGCAGGGGCCTATAATTCACCCCTCCACTTT. It encodes CASSLGAGAYNSPLHF.